One and the same sample provided the 5 T cell receptor beta chains below, sequenced in a study of blood T cell repertoires in COVID-19. Sequenced by immunoSEQ multiplex PCR; TCRdb stores in-frame clones only, minus some. The sample contains approximately 350,000 clones, roughly 90% of which appear only once. What was sequenced was peripheral blood. These receptors were collected from a man aged 40-55 years with acute or convalescent COVID-19.

This chain links TRBV4-1 with TRBJ1-4; 7 bases are shared with TRBD1. Germline CDR1 MGHRA, CDR2 YSYEKL. V shed 4 bases and J 7 bases; nucleotides not matched to a gene: 12. The CDR3 has 16 amino acids. CDR3 region: CASSLRNRGQGEKLFF. Written as DNA, the CDR3 is TGCGCCAGCAGCCTCCGCAACAGGGGTCAGGGTGAAAAACTGTTTTTT.

The chain uses TRBV7-8 and TRBJ2-7; possible D gene TRBD1, 6 bases. The CDR3 is 15 amino acids. The germline V gene has CDR1 SGHVS and CDR2 FQNEAQ. The germline V and J ends were trimmed by 1 base and 3 bases, with 13 bases remaining between them. This CDR3 reads CASSLVSRGNYEQYF. CDR3 DNA: TGTGCCAGCAGCTTAGTTAGCAGGGGAAACTACGAGCAGTACTTC.

The rearrangement links TRBV11-3 to TRBJ2-1; 7 nucleotides match TRBD2. Trimming at V came to 5 bases and at J to 6 bases, leaving 7 bases not matched to a gene. Germline V gene data show CDR1 as SGHNT and CDR2 as YENEEA. The CDR3 consists of 14 residues. The CDR3 reads CASSGGLPGNEQFF. The CDR3 DNA follows: TGTGCCAGCAGCGGGGGACTACCCGGCAATGAGCAGTTCTTC.

This clone was observed a single time. The chain has TRBV5-1 and TRBJ1-6, with 7 bases identical to TRBD1. Germline V gene data show CDR1 as SGHRS and CDR2 as YFSETQ. This CDR3 is 15 amino acids long. The trim removed 4 bases at V and 7 bases at J, leaving 8 bases unmatched. This CDR3 is CASSINRGKNSPLHF. The CDR3 DNA reads TGCGCCAGCAGCATAAACAGGGGTAAGAATTCACCCCTCCACTTT.

The chain couples TRBV12-3 or TRBV12-4 to TRBJ1-1, with 8 bases aligning to TRBD1. The length of the CDR3 is 12 residues. Trimming at V came to 6 bases and at J to 5 bases, leaving 2 bases not matched to a gene. The CDR3 DNA sequence: TGTGCCAGCAGAAACAGGGGGACTGAAGCTTTCTTT. Protein product: CASRNRGTEAFF.